This T cell receptor (beta chain) originates from a study of T cells in localized non-small cell lung cancer. Sequencing used immunoSEQ multiplex PCR; TCRdb keeps in-frame clones, though not all of them. In the table there are about 52,000 clones, roughly 80% of which are singletons. Findings of the study overall: Higher blood T cell density tracked longer overall survival. Appearance in adjacent lung was seen for a median approximately 59 of the top 100 tumor clones. Owing to sequencing of a solitary tumor region, heterogeneity cannot be discounted. Uninvolved adjacent lung had the highest recorded T cell clonality, with tumor below it.

Regarding this clone: The antigen is not known.

The sequencing here drew on PBMCs, taken before any cancer treatment. The TCR comes from a woman aged 35-70 years with stage II lung adenocarcinoma.

Written as DNA, the CDR3 is TGTGCCAGCAGGTCTAGCGGGGGGTTGGAGACCCAGTACTTC. This gives the protein CASRSSGGLETQYF. The J gene is TRBJ2-5, the V gene TRBV28; 11 nucleotides agree with TRBD2. The J segment lost 5 bases and the V segment lost 6 bases, leaving 5 bases of the junction unmatched. Germline CDR1 reads MDHEN; CDR2 reads SYDVKM. The CDR3 has 14 residues.